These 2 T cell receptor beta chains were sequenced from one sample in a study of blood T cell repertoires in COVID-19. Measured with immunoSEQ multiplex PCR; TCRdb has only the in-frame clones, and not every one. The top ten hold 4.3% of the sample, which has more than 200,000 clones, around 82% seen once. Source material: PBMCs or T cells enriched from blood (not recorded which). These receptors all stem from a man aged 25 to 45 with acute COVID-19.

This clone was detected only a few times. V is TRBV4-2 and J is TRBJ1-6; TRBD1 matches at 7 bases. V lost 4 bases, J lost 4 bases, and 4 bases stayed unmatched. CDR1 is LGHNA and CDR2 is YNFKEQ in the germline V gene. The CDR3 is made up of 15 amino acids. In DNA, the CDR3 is TGTGCCAGCAGCCCCATACAGGGGTATAATTCACCCCTCCACTTT. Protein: CASSPIQGYNSPLHF.

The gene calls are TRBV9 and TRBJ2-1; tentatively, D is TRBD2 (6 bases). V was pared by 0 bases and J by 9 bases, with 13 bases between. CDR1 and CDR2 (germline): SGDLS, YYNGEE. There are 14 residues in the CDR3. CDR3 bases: TGTGCCAGCAGCGTAGGGGCGGGGAACGGTGAGCAGTTCTTC. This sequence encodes CASSVGAGNGEQFF. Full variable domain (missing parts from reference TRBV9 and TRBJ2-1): DSGVTQTPKHLITATGQRVTLRCSPRSGDLSVYWYQQSLDQGLQFLIQYYNGEERAKGNILERFSAQQFPDLHSELNLSSLELGDSALYFCASSVGAGNGEQFFGPGTRLTVL.